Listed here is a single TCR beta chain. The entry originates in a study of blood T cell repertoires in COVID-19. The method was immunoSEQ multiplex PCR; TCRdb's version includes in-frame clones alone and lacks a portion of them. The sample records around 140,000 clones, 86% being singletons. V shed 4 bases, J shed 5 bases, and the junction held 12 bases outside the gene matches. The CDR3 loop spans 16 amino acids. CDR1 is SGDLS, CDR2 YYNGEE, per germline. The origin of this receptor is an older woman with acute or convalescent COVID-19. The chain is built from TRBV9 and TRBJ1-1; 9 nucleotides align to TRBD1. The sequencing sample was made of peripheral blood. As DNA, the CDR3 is TGTGCCAGCAGCCCCCCGGGGACAGGGACGGGGACTGAAGCTTTCTTT. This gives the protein CASSPPGTGTGTEAFF.